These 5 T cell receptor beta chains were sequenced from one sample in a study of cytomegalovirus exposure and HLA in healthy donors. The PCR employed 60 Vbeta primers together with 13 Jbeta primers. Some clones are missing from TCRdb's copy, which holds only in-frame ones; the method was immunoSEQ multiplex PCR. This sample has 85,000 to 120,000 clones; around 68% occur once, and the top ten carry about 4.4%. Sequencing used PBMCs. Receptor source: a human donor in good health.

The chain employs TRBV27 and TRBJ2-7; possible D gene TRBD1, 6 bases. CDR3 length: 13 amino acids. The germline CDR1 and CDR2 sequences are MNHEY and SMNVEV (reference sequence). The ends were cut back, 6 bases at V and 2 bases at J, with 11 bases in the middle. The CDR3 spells CASRPDSTYEQYF. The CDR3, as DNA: TGTGCCAGCAGACCGGACAGTACCTACGAGCAGTACTTC.

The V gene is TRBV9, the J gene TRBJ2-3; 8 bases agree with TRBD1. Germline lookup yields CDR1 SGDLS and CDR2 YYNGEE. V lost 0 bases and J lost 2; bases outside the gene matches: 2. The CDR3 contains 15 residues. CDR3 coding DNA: TGTGCCAGCAGCGTAGACAGGGGGTACACAGATACGCAGTATTTT. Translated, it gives CASSVDRGYTDTQYF.

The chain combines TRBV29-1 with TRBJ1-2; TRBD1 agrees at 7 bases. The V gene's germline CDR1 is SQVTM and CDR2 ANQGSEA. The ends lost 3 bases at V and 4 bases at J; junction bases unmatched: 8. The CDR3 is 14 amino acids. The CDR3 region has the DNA TGCAGCGTTGAGCGGGACAGATTGACCTATGGCTACACCTTC. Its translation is CSVERDRLTYGYTF.

The CDR3 here is CASSSDRRGAIAKNIQYF. The DNA of the CDR3 is TGTGCCAGCAGTTCGGACAGGAGGGGGGCTATAGCCAAAAACATTCAGTACTTC. The chain joins TRBV27 to TRBJ2-4; tentative D call: TRBD1 (7 bases). Deletions cut 4 bases from V and 0 bases from J, with 19 bases between. In germline, CDR1 is MNHEY, CDR2 SMNVEV (reference sequence). CDR3 size: 18 residues.

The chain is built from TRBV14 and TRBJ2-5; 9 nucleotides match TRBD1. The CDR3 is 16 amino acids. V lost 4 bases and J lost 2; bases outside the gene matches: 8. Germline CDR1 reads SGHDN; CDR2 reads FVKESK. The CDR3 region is CASSPRQGGGQETQYF. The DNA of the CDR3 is TGTGCCAGCAGCCCTCGACAGGGGGGGGGACAAGAGACCCAGTACTTC.